This entry lists 10 T cell receptor beta chains sequenced from one sample in a study of T-cell reconstitution after alpha-beta-depleted transplantation in children. A TCRbeta library incorporating unique molecular identifiers was prepared. TCRdb itself ran the PCR reads through MiXCR, one entry per CDR3 protein. The sample includes 500,000 or so distinct CDR3 sequences, roughly 33% of them seen just once. Here the sequenced sample was PBMCs from the stem cell graft donor, taken from the stem cell graft. These receptors all come from a human donor who donated a stem cell graft to a child with aplastic anemia.

This clonotype has only a few counts. The rearrangement links TRBV12-3 or TRBV12-4 to TRBJ1-1, with no clear D. This CDR3 contains 12 residues. The germline V and J ends were trimmed by 7 bases and 6 bases, with 12 bases remaining between them. CDR3 sequence (DNA): TGTGCCAGCAAGGGCCTAGGTCCTGAAGCTTTCTTT. This sequence encodes CASKGLGPEAFF.

This chain joins TRBV29-1 and TRBJ1-3; D remains unclear. Germline V gene data show CDR1 as SQVTM and CDR2 as ANQGSEA. The CDR3 sequence is 12 residues long. V shed 4 bases and J shed 2 bases, with 6 bases lying between them. The CDR3 region is CSVGPPGNTIYF. DNA for the CDR3: TGCAGCGTTGGCCCACCTGGAAACACCATATATTTT.

The sample holds a few counts of this clonotype. The gene calls are TRBV10-3 and TRBJ2-2; D may be TRBD1 (5 bases). The V and J ends lost 6 bases and 1 base respectively, with 6 bases between them. CDR1 and CDR2 from the germline V gene are ENHRY and SYGVKD. CDR3 size: 13 residues. In DNA form, the CDR3 reads TGTGCCATCAGCACAGGGAACACCGGGGAGCTGTTTTTT. Its protein is CAISTGNTGELFF.

The chain joins TRBV6-2 or TRBV6-3 to TRBJ2-3; 7 nucleotides agree with TRBD1. This CDR3 contains 14 residues. The ends lost 6 bases at V and 2 bases at J; junction bases unmatched: 5. Germline V CDR1 and CDR2: MNHEY, SVGEGT. CDR3 in DNA: TGTGCCAGCAGAAGACAGGGATACACAGATACGCAGTATTTT. It specifies CASRRQGYTDTQYF.

The rearrangement joins TRBV20-1 to TRBJ1-5, with D maybe TRBD1 (6 bases). CDR3 length: 13 amino acids. Germline V gene lookup returns CDR1 DFQATT and CDR2 SNEGSKA (reference sequence). The V end was cut by 3 bases, the J end by 5 bases, with 11 bases between. The CDR3 DNA follows: TGCAGTGCTAGGCGGGACAACGATCAGCCCCAGCATTTT. It is translated as CSARRDNDQPQHF.

V usage is TRBV12-3 or TRBV12-4 and J usage is TRBJ1-2; 7 bases map to TRBD1. CDR3 length: 14 amino acids. Trimming removed 6 bases from V and 7 bases from J; junction bases left unmatched: 11. The CDR3 sequence: CASSRGQRKGGYTF. The CDR3, as DNA: TGTGCCAGCAGCCGGGGACAGCGGAAGGGTGGCTACACCTTC.

J is TRBJ2-3 and V is TRBV7-8; weak D call: TRBD2 (5 bases). The V gene lost 2 bases and the J gene lost 3 bases, with 12 bases spanning the gap. The CDR3 has 15 amino acids. CDR1 is SGHVS, CDR2 FQNEAQ, per germline. CDR3 DNA sequence: TGTGCCAGCAGCTTAATGAGGGAAGTAACAGATACGCAGTATTTT. Amino acid sequence: CASSLMREVTDTQYF.

The genes are TRBV5-1 and TRBJ1-1; no definite D call. Germline CDR1 and CDR2: SGHRS and YFSETQ. The CDR3 contains 14 residues. The germline V and J ends were trimmed by 0 bases and 6 bases, with 12 bases remaining between them. Here the CDR3 reads CASSLDPGPAEAFF. The CDR3, as DNA: TGCGCCAGCAGCTTGGATCCGGGCCCGGCTGAAGCTTTCTTT.

The V and J genes are TRBV7-8 and TRBJ2-7, with D uncertain. Looked up from germline, CDR1 is SGHVS and CDR2 is FQNEAQ. This CDR3 contains 15 residues. V was cut by 1 base and J by 1 base, with 11 bases left in between. CDR3 sequence (DNA): TGTGCCAGCAGCTTAGGCCTGACGGATTCCTACGAGCAGTACGTC. This translates into CASSLGLTDSYEQYV.

This clonotype was picked up a small number of times. CDR3 amino acids: CASSLASPVGEQYV. The CDR3 coding sequence is TGTGCCAGCAGCCTCGCATCACCGGTCGGCGAGCAGTACGTC. The chain carries TRBV11-2 and TRBJ2-7; D is ambiguous. The V end lost 5 bases, the J end lost 6 bases, and 17 bases lay between the germline ends. Germline CDR1 SGHAT, CDR2 FQNNGV. The CDR3 has 14 residues.